The clone carrying this T cell receptor beta chain was observed many times. What it binds is unknown. Other DNA sequences in this specimen translate into the identical CDR3. Every one of the donors was a Caucasian adult that lived in Nashville, Tennessee. This entry comes from a study of shared clonotypes between healthy human individuals. Turning to the study itself: There were three CD4 naive, three CD4 memory, two CD8 naive and one CD8 memory plates per donor. Study-wide results and limits: Generation probability values for non-shared clonotypes were lower than those for clonotypes shared by all four donors.

Clones were read by immunoSEQ multiplex PCR, and TCRdb kept only the in-frame ones, dropping some. The sample records 1 million to 1.3 million clones, around 78% being singletons. This sequence originates from a man between 18 and 29 years old in good health. Some clones in this sample may be carry-over from other donors' samples. The specimen was memory CD4+ T cells from PBMCs. The subset denotes: CD45RA-negative fraction.

CDR3 DNA: TGCGCCAGCAGCTTGGTGATAGCGGGCCTCAAACAAGAGACCCAGTACTTC. This sequence encodes CASSLVIAGLKQETQYF. The rearrangement joins TRBV5-1 to TRBJ2-5; 7 positions agree with TRBD2. Germline V gene data show CDR1 as SGHRS and CDR2 as YFSETQ. The CDR3 consists of 17 residues. J gave up 2 bases and V 0 bases, and 10 bases lay outside the gene matches.